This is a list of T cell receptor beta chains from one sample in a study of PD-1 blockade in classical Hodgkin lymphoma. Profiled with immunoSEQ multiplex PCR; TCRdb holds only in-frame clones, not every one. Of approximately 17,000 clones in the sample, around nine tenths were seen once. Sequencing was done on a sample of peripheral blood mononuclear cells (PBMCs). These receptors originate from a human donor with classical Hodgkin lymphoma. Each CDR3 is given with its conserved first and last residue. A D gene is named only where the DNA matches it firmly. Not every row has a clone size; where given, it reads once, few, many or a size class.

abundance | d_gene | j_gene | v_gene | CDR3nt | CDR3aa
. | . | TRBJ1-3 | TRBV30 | TGTGCCTGGAGTGTAAACAGCGCAAGCACCATATATTTT | CAWSVNSASTIYF
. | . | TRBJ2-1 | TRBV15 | TGTGCCACCAGCAGAGACGGGGATCCCTCCTACAATGAGCAGTTCTTC | CATSRDGDPSYNEQFF
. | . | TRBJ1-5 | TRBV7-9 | TGTGCCAGCAGCTTATCGGGGGGTCAGCCCCAGCATTTT | CASSLSGGQPQHF
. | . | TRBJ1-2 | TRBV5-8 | TGTGCCAGCAGCTTATGGGTTGCCAATTTTAAGTCAAGCTATGGCTACACCTTC | CASSLWVANFKSSYGYTF
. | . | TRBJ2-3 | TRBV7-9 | TGTGCCAGCACTACCCACAAGGTAGATACGCAGTATTTT | CASTTHKVDTQYF
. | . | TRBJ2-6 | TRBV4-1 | TGCGCCAGCAGCCAAGGAGAGGGATTTCCCGGGGCCAACGTCCTGACTTTC | CASSQGEGFPGANVLTF
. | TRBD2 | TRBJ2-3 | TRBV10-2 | TGCGCCAGCAGTGAGTCGGTGTTAGCGGGAGTTGAGAAAGATACGCAGTATTTT | CASSESVLAGVEKDTQYF
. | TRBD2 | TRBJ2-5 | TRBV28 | TGTGCCAGCAGTTCGGGGGGGATGCAAGAGACCCAGTACTTC | CASSSGGMQETQYF
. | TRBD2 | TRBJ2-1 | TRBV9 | TGTGCCAGCAGCGTAGCGGGAGGTACCTACAATGAGCAGTTCTTC | CASSVAGGTYNEQFF
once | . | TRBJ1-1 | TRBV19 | TGTGCCAGTAGCGTGGGCAGGAGGGACACTGAAGCTTTCTTT | CASSVGRRDTEAFF
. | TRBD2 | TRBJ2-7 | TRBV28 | TGTGCCAGCAGTTTTCCCTCGCTAGCGGGAGGGGACGAGCAGTACTTC | CASSFPSLAGGDEQYF
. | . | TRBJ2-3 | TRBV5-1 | TGCGCCAGCAGCCCAAGCGGAAAGGGCACAGATACGCAGTATTTT | CASSPSGKGTDTQYF
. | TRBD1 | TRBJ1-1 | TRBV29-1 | TGCAGCGTTGTTCTCAGGGGGCCCACTGAAGCTTTCTTT | CSVVLRGPTEAFF
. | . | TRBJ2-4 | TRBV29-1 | TGCAGCGGTTCCGGGGGACCCCCCAAAAACATTCAGTACTTC | CSGSGGPPKNIQYF
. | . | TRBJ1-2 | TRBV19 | TGTGCCAGTAGTTTGGACAAGTATGGCTACACCTTC | CASSLDKYGYTF
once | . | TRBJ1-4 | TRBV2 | TGTGCCAGCAGTGAAGCGAACAGTCATGAAAAACTGTTTTTT | CASSEANSHEKLFF
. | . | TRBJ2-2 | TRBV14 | TGTGCCAGCAGCCATTTCCACACCGGGGAGCTGTTTTTT | CASSHFHTGELFF
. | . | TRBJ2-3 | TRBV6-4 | TGTGCCAGCAGTGACTCAGGAACAGGGCCCACAGATACGCAGTATTTT | CASSDSGTGPTDTQYF
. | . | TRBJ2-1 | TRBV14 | TGTGCCAGCAGCCAAGTCGTCCCCCCGGGGTCCTACAATGAGCAGTTCTTC | CASSQVVPPGSYNEQFF
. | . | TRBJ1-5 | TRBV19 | TGTGCCAGTAGTATAGAAGACCGGTCGGCTCAGCCCCAGCATTTT | CASSIEDRSAQPQHF
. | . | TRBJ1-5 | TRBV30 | TGTGCCTGGAGTGTGCTTGGGACGCTCAATCAGCCCCAGCATTTT | CAWSVLGTLNQPQHF
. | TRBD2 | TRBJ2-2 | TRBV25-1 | TGTGCCAGCAGTGGTCCCCGGGAGGGGCACTCCGGGGAGCTGTTTTTT | CASSGPREGHSGELFF
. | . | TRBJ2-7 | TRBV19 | TGTGCCAGTAGTCTTTTCAGGGGGGTCCCCTACGAGCAGTACTTC | CASSLFRGVPYEQYF